The 18 T cell receptor beta chains reported below all come from one sample, sequenced in a study of T cells in Graves' hyperthyroidism and ophthalmopathy. Using RNA transcripts as the source, TCR beta CDR3 regions were amplified. RT-PCR in the first round (using the HTBI primer set) targeted the TCR CDR3. TCRdb reanalysed the multiplex PCR reads using MiXCR and keeps one entry per CDR3 protein. The sample has about 610,000 distinct CDR3 sequences, under 15% seen once. Sequenced input: blood. The receptors shown here come from a middle-aged woman with Graves' ophthalmopathy.

The CDR3 loop is CASSVQGATFF. As DNA, the CDR3 is TGTGCCAGCAGTGTACAGGGGGCAACTTTCTTT. This chain uses TRBV3-1 with TRBJ1-1, with 9 bases identical to TRBD1. V lost 6 bases and J lost 12; bases outside the gene matches: 5. The CDR3 has 11 residues. Germline lookup yields CDR1 LGHDT and CDR2 YNNKEL (reference sequence).

This clonotype showed up many times. V is TRBV4-1 and J is TRBJ2-7, with TRBD1 as a possible D gene (5 bases). The CDR3 is 14 amino acids. CDR1 is MGHRA and CDR2 is YSYEKL in the germline V gene. The V gene lost 1 base and the J gene lost 8 bases, with 15 bases spanning the gap. The CDR3: CASSQGSQDPKQYF. CDR3 nucleotides: TGCGCCAGCAGCCAAGGCTCACAGGACCCGAAGCAGTACTTC.

This clonotype was detected only a few times. The DNA for the CDR3 is TGTGCCAGCAGCCCAGGGGGTGCTGGCTCCTACGAGCAGTACTTC. Residues: CASSPGGAGSYEQYF. This chain connects TRBV7-2 to TRBJ2-7; TRBD1 matches 7 bases. V lost 5 bases, J lost 0 bases, and 7 bases stayed unmatched. The germline V gene has CDR1 SGHTA and CDR2 FQGNSA. CDR3 length: 15 amino acids.

There are many counts of this clonotype. V gene TRBV12-3 or TRBV12-4 combines with J gene TRBJ2-5; 9 bases line up with TRBD1. This CDR3 is built from 16 residues. The J segment lost 4 bases and the V segment lost 3 bases, leaving 9 bases of the junction unmatched. CDR3 loop: CASSFRQGVDVETQYF. The CDR3 coding sequence is TGTGCCAGCAGTTTCAGACAGGGGGTAGACGTAGAGACCCAGTACTTC.

This clonotype showed up just a few times. The chain employs TRBV6-2 or TRBV6-3 and TRBJ1-5; TRBD1 aligns across 7 bases. Germline CDR1 and CDR2: MNHEY and SVGEGT. After removal of 6 bases from V and 6 bases from J, the junction contained 11 bases not matched to a gene. The CDR3 spans 15 residues. CDR3: CASRGDRAVSQPQHF. Here the CDR3 DNA reads TGTGCCAGCAGAGGAGACAGGGCCGTCAGTCAGCCCCAGCATTTT.

The chain combines TRBV7-6 with TRBJ2-5; no firm D call. CDR1 and CDR2 (germline): SGHVS, FNYEAQ. V was clipped by 1 base and J by 6 bases, with 9 bases between them. The CDR3 has 13 amino acids. CDR3 region: CASSLEIWQTQYF. The CDR3, as DNA: TGTGCCAGCAGCTTAGAGATATGGCAGACCCAGTACTTC.

This clonotype was seen only a few times. The genes are TRBV16 and TRBJ1-5, with D hard to call. This CDR3 is built from 13 residues. The germline CDR1 and CDR2 sequences are KGHSY and FQNENV. V lost 0 bases and J 6 bases, leaving 6 bases between the germline ends. CDR3 residues: CASSQSVVQPQHF. The CDR3, as DNA: TGTGCCAGCAGCCAATCGGTAGTTCAGCCCCAGCATTTT.

About this clonotype: A read error may produce the germline difference seen at one junction end. The gene calls are TRBV19 and TRBJ1-5, with TRBD1 identical over 8 bases. Germline V gene data show CDR1 as LNHDA and CDR2 as SQIVND (reference sequence). This CDR3 contains 16 residues. CDR3 sequence: CASSIAQGGSNQPQHF. In DNA form, the CDR3 reads TGTGCCAGTAGCATAGCACAGGGGGGGAGCAATCAGCCCCAGCATTTT. The whole variable domain, filled in from reference TRBV19 and TRBJ1-5, reads DGGITQSPKYLFRKEGQNVTLSCEQNLNHDAMYWYRQDPGQGLRLIYYSQIVNDFQKGDIAEGYSVSREKKESFPLTVTSAQKNPTAFYLCASSIAQGGSNQPQHFGDGTRLSIL.

At least ten counts were recorded for this clonotype. The chain uses TRBV6-1 and TRBJ2-3; 11 nucleotides line up with TRBD1. CDR3 length equals 17 residues. Trimming at V came to 1 base and at J to 1 base, leaving 4 bases not matched to a gene. CDR1 is MNHNS and CDR2 is SASEGT in the germline V gene. Written as DNA, the CDR3 is TGTGCCAGCAGTGAAGTTGGGACAGGGGGGGGCACAGATACGCAGTATTTT. Its protein product is CASSEVGTGGGTDTQYF.

V and J are TRBV10-3 and TRBJ1-5, with unresolved D. Germline-derived CDR1 and CDR2 are ENHRY and SYGVKD. With 11 bases removed from V and 0 bases from J, the gap between germline ends came to 17 bases. The CDR3 extends over 15 amino acids. CDR3 loop: CAVSKAEYSNQPQHF. The DNA for the CDR3 is TGTGCCGTATCCAAGGCGGAGTATAGCAATCAGCCCCAGCATTTT.

This clonotype has a count of ten or more. The rearrangement uses TRBV11-2 and TRBJ2-7; D call uncertain. This CDR3 has 14 residues. Deletions cut 5 bases from V and 0 bases from J, with 11 bases between. Germline V gives CDR1 SGHAT, CDR2 FQNNGV. CDR3: CASSQGPHSYEQYF. Here the CDR3 DNA reads TGTGCCAGCAGCCAAGGACCCCACTCCTACGAGCAGTACTTC.

In its sample, this clonotype was seen many times. This chain connects TRBV6-2 or TRBV6-3 to TRBJ1-2; D possibly corresponds to TRBD1 (5 bases). The CDR3 is 18 residues long. The V gene lost 1 base and the J gene lost 1 base, with 19 bases spanning the gap. Germline V CDR1 and CDR2: MNHEY, SVGEGT. The DNA for the CDR3 is TGTGCCAGCAGTTACTTTGCCCCTCGTCGGGGCCATAACTATGGCTACACCTTC. As protein: CASSYFAPRRGHNYGYTF.

This clonotype was seen ten or more times. CDR3 loop: CASSYTVAGTGGYEQYF. For the CDR3, the DNA is TGTGCCAGCAGTTACACGGTGGCCGGGACAGGGGGCTACGAGCAGTACTTC. V usage is TRBV6-2 or TRBV6-3 and J usage is TRBJ2-7; 11 bases agree with TRBD1. The CDR3 spans 17 residues. The germline V gene encodes CDR1 MNHEY and CDR2 SVGEGT. J was trimmed by 3 bases and V by 2 bases; bases with no gene match: 9.

The J gene is TRBJ2-7, the V gene TRBV20-1; D may match TRBD1 or TRBD2 (5 bases each). This CDR3 has 14 amino acids. Per the germline V gene, CDR1 is DFQATT and CDR2 is SNEGSKA (reference sequence). The V and J ends lost 0 bases and 3 bases respectively, with 12 bases between them. The CDR3 DNA reads as TGCAGTGCTAGAGATGGGACGGTCATCTACGAGCAGTACTTC. As protein: CSARDGTVIYEQYF.

This clonotype occurred many times. The V gene is TRBV11-2, the J gene TRBJ1-2; perhaps TRBD1 as D (6 bases). The germline CDR1 and CDR2 sequences are SGHAT and FQNNGV. There are 14 residues in the CDR3. V lost 8 bases to trimming and J lost 7 bases, with 20 bases between them. For the CDR3, the DNA is TGTGCCAGCGGACCCACGGGACAAAAACTTGGCTACACCTTC. It specifies CASGPTGQKLGYTF. Based on the CDR3 plus reference TRBV11-2 and TRBJ1-2, the full variable domain is EAGVAQSPRYKIIEKRQSVAFWCNPISGHATLYWYQQILGQGPKLLIQFQNNGVVDDSQLPKDRFSAERLKGVDSTLKIQPAKLEDSAVYLCASGPTGQKLGYTFGSGTRLTVV.

This clonotype showed up many times. The rearrangement uses TRBV20-1 and TRBJ1-2; TRBD1 aligns across 7 bases. CDR1 and CDR2 (germline): DFQATT, SNEGSKA (reference sequence). There are 12 residues in the CDR3. Trimming at V came to 5 bases and at J to 6 bases, leaving 6 bases not matched to a gene. The CDR3 sequence is CSAGSRGDGYTF. CDR3 DNA sequence: TGCAGTGCTGGAAGCAGGGGGGATGGCTACACCTTC.

A few counts support this clonotype. The V and J genes are TRBV7-6 and TRBJ2-2; D is perhaps TRBD1 (5 bases). With 4 bases removed from V and 6 bases from J, the gap between germline ends came to 21 bases. Germline lookup yields CDR1 SGHVS and CDR2 FNYEAQ. The CDR3 extends over 17 amino acids. The CDR3 DNA sequence: TGTGCCAGCAGCTCAAGTCTGCTGACAGTTTTTCCCGGGGAGCTGTTTTTT. This codes for CASSSSLLTVFPGELFF.

This clonotype showed up many times. CDR3 nucleotides: TGTGCCAGTAGTATAGAACAGCACTCCTACGAGCAGTACTTC. Translated, it gives CASSIEQHSYEQYF. The chain recombines TRBV19 with TRBJ2-7; D is undetermined. The CDR3 totals 14 residues. Germline assignment: CDR1 LNHDA and CDR2 SQIVND (reference sequence). The V end lost 0 bases, the J end lost 0 bases, and 6 bases lay between the germline ends.